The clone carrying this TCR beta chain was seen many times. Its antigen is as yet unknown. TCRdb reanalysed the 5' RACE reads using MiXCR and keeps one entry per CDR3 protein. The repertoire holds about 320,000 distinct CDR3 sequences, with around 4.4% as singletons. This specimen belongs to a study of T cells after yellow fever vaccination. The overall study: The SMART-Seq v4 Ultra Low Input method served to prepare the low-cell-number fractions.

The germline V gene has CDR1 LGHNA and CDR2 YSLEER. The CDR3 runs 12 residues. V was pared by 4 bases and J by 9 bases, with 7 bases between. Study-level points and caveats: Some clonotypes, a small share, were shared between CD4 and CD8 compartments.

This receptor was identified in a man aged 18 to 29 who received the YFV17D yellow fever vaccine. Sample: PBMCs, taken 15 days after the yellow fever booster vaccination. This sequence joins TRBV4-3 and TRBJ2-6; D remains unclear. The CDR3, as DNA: TGCGCCAGCAGCCGCCCCGACAACGTCCTGACTTTC. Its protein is CASSRPDNVLTF.